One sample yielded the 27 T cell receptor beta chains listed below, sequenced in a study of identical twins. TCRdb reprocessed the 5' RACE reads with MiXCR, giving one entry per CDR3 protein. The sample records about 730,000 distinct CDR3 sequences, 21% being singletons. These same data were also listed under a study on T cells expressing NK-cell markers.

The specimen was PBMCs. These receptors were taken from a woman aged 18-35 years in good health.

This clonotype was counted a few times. Here the CDR3 reads CASSPRQVVSYEQYF. In DNA, the CDR3 is TGTGCCAGCAGCCCCCGACAGGTAGTCTCCTACGAGCAGTACTTC. V usage is TRBV5-5 and J usage is TRBJ2-7, with D tentatively TRBD1 (6 bases). Trimming cost V 4 bases and J 0 bases, with 14 bases left between them. The CDR3 is 15 residues long. CDR1 and CDR2 (germline): SGHKS, YYEKEE (reference sequence).

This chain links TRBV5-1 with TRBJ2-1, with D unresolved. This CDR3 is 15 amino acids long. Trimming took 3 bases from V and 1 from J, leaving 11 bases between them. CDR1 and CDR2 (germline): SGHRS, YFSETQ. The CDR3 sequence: CASSSIRFSYNEQFF. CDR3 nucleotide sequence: TGCGCCAGCAGCTCCATTCGTTTTTCCTACAATGAGCAGTTCTTC.

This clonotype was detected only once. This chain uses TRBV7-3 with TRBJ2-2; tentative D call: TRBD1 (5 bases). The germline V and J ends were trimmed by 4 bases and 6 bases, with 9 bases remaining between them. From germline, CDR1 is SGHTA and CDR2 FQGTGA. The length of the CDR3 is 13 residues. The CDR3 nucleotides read TGTGCCAGCAGCTCCAGGGTGTCCGGGGAGCTGTTTTTT. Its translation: CASSSRVSGELFF.

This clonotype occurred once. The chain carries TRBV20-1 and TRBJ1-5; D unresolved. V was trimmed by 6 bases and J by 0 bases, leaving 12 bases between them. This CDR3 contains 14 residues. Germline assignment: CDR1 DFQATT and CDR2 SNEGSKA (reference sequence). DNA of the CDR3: TGCAGTGCCCCGCCTCTCTATAGCAATCAGCCCCAGCATTTT. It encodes CSAPPLYSNQPQHF.

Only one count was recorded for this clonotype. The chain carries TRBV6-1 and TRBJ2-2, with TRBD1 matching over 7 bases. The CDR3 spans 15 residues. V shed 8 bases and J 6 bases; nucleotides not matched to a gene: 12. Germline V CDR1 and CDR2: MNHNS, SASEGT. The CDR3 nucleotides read TGTGCCAGCGGAATTAACAGGGGACCTTCCGGGGAGCTGTTTTTT. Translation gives CASGINRGPSGELFF.

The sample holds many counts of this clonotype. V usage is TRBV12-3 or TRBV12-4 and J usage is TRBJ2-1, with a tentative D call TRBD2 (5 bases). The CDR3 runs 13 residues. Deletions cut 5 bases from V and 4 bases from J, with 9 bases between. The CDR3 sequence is CASSRTSYNEQFF. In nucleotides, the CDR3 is TGTGCCAGCAGTCGTACTAGTTACAATGAGCAGTTCTTC.

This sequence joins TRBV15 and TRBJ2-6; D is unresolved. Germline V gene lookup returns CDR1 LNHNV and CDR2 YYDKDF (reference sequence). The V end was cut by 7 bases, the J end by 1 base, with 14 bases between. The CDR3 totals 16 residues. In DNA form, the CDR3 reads TGTGCCACCACCTCAGGTGGAGAATCTGGGGCCAACGTCCTGACTTTC. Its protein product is CATTSGGESGANVLTF.

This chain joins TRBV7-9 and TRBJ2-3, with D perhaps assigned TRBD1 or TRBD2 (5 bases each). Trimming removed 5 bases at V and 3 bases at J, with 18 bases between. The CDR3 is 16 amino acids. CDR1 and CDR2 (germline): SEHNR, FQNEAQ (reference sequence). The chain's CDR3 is CASSLLGDPRTDTQYF. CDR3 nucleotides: TGTGCCAGCAGCCTCCTCGGGGACCCAAGAACAGATACGCAGTATTTT.

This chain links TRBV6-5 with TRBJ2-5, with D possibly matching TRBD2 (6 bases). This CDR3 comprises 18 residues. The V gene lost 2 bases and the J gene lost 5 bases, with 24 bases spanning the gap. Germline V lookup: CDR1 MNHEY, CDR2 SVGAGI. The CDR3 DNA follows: TGTGCCAGCAGTTACCTAGGGGCGGGAATCGGGTTGAAGGAGACCCAGTACTTC. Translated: CASSYLGAGIGLKETQYF.

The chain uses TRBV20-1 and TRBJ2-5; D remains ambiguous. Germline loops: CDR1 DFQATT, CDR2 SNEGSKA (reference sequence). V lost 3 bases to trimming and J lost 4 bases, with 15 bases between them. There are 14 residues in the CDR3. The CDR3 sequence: CSARADWVGETQYF. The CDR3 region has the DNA TGCAGTGCTAGGGCGGATTGGGTAGGAGAGACCCAGTACTTC.

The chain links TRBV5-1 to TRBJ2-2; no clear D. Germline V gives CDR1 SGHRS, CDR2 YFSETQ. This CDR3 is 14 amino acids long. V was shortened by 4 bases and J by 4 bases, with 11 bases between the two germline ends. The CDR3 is CASSLITTTGELFF. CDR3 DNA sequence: TGCGCCAGCAGCCTTATTACAACCACCGGGGAGCTGTTTTTT.

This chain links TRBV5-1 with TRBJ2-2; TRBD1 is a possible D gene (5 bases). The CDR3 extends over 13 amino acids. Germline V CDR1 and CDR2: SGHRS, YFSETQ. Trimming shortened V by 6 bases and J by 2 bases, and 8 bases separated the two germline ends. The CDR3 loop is CASNQGNTGELFF. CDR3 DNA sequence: TGCGCCAGCAATCAGGGAAACACCGGGGAGCTGTTTTTT.

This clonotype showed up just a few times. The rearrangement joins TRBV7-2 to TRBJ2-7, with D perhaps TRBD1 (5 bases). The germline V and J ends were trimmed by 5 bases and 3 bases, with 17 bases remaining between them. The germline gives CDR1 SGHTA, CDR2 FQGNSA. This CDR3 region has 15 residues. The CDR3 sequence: CASSLGAGLNYEQYF. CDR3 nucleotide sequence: TGTGCCAGCAGCCTAGGGGCAGGGTTGAACTACGAGCAGTACTTC.

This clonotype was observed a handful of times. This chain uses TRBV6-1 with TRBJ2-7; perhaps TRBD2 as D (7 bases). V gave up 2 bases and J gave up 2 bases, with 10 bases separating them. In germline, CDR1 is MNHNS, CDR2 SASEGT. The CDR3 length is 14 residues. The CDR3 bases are TGTGCCAGCAGTGAAAGGGGGGGAGCCTACGAGCAGTACTTC. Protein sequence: CASSERGGAYEQYF.

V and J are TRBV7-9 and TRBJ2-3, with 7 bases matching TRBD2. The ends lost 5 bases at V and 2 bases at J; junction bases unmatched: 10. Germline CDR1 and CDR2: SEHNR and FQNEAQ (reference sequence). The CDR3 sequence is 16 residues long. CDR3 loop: CASSQRPSGDTDTQYF. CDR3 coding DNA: TGTGCCAGCAGCCAGCGCCCAAGCGGGGACACAGATACGCAGTATTTT.

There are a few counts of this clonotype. CDR3 protein: CASSPLGASRAGELFF. DNA for the CDR3: TGCGCCAGCAGCCCCTTGGGGGCTAGCCGGGCCGGGGAGCTGTTTTTT. The chain uses TRBV5-1 and TRBJ2-2; a weak D match, TRBD1 (6 bases). Germline-derived CDR1 and CDR2 are SGHRS and YFSETQ. CDR3 size: 16 residues. V was cut by 4 bases and J by 6 bases, with 19 bases left in between.

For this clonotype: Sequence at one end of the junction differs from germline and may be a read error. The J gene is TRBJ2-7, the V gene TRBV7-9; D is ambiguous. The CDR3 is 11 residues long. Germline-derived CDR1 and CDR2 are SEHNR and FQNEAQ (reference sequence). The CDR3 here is CASSLGGDGSF. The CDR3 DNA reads TGTGCCAGCAGCTTAGGGGGTGACGGAAGCTTC.

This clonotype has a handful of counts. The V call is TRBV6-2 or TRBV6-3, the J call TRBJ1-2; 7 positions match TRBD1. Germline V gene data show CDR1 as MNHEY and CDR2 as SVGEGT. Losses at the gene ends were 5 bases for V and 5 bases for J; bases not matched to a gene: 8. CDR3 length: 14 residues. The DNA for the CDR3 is TGTGCCAGCAGTACCCGGACAGGACATTATGGCTACACCTTC. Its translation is CASSTRTGHYGYTF.

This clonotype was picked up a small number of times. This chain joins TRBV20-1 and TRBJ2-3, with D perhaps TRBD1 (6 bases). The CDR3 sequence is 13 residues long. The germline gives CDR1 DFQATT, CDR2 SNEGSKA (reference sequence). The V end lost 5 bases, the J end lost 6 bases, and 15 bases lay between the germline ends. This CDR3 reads CSAGPQGTDTQYF. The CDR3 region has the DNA TGCAGTGCTGGCCCACAGGGTACCGATACGCAGTATTTT.

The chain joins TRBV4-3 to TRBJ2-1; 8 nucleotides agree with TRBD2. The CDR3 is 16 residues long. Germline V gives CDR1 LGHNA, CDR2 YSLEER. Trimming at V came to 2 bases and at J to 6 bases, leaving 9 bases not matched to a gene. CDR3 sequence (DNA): TGCGCCAGCAGCCAACGGCCTAGCGGGCTAGCCAATGAGCAGTTCTTC. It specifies CASSQRPSGLANEQFF.

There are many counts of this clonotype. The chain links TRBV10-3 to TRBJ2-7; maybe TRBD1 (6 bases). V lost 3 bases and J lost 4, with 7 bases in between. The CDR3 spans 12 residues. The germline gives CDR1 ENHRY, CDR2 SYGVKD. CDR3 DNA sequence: TGTGCCATCAGTGAACAGGGTTACGAGCAGTACTTC. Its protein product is CAISEQGYEQYF.

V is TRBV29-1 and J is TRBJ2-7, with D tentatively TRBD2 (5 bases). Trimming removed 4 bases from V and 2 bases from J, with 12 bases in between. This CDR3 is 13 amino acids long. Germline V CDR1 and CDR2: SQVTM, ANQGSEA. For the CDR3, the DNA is TGCAGCGTTGGGAGAGGGAGCGCCTACGAGCAGTACTTC. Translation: CSVGRGSAYEQYF.

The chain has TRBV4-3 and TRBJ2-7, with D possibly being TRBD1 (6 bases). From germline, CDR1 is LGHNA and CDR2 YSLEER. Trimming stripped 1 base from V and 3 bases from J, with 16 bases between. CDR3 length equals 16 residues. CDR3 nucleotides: TGCGCCAGCAGCCAAGCCCTACCGGGACAAGGCTACGAGCAGTACTTC. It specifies CASSQALPGQGYEQYF.

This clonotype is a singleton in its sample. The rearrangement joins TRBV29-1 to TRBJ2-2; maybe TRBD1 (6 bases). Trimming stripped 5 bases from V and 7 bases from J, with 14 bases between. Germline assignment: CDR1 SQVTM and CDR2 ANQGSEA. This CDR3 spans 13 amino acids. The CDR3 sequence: CSVRKGGVGELFF. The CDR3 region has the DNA TGCAGCGTTCGTAAAGGGGGAGTCGGGGAGCTGTTTTTT.

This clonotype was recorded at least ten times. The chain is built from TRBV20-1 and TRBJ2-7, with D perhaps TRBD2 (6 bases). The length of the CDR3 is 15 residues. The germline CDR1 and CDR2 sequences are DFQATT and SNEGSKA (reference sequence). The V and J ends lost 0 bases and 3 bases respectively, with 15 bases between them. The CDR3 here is CSARDLGGNFYEQYF. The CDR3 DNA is TGCAGTGCTAGAGATCTCGGCGGGAACTTCTACGAGCAGTACTTC.

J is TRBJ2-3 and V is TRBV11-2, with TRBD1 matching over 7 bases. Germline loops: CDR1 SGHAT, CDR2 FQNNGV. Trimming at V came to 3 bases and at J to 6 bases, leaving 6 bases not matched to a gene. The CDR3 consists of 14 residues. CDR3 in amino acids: CASSFLDRVDTQYF. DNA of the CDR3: TGTGCCAGCAGCTTCCTAGACAGGGTGGATACGCAGTATTTT.

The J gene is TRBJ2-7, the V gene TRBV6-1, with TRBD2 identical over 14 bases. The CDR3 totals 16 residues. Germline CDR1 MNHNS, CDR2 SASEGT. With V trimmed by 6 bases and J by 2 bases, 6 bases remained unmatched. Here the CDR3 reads CASSPGLAGDPYEQYF. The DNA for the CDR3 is TGTGCCAGCAGCCCGGGACTAGCGGGGGACCCCTACGAGCAGTACTTC.